This entry features one T cell receptor beta chain sequence. As yet, its antigen is unknown. The data were taken from a study of CD8 T cells in ankylosing spondylitis. Study conclusions and caveats: Seemingly distinctive of ankylosing spondylitis blood was a TCR beta motif formed by eight highly homologous variants. Prior work had noted some motif variants in reactive arthritis blood and synovial fluid.

With 7 bases clipped from V and 4 bases from J, the junction kept 5 bases outside the gene matches. CDR3 length equals 14 residues. In germline, CDR1 is PRHDT, CDR2 FYEKMQ (reference sequence). A single record per CDR3 protein comes from TCRdb applying MiXCR to the 5' RACE reads. The sample comprises approximately 220,000 distinct CDR3 sequences, about 17% of which are singletons, and more than 40% rests with the top ten. Input material: blood, either unsorted or a sorted T cell fraction (not recorded which). The rearrangement joins TRBV13 to TRBJ2-7; 12 bases align to TRBD2. The clonotype originates from a male donor with ankylosing spondylitis. The CDR3 DNA follows: TGTGCCAGCACGCTAGCGGGAGGGAATTACGAGCAGTACTTC. Protein sequence: CASTLAGGNYEQYF. Combining the CDR3 with reference TRBV13 and TRBJ2-7 gives the whole variable domain AAGVIQSPRHLIKEKRETATLKCYPIPRHDTVYWYQQGPGQDPQFLISFYEKMQSDKGSIPDRFSAQQFSDYHSELNMSSLELGDSALYFCASTLAGGNYEQYFGPGTRLTVT.